The T cell receptor beta chain under discussion was sequenced for a study of blood T cell repertoires in COVID-19. Trimming removed 2 bases from V and 6 bases from J, with 11 bases in between. CDR3 length: 13 amino acids. From germline, CDR1 is SGHTA and CDR2 FQGTGA. This clone was seen once. Participant age was roughly 18 to 89 years, and participants resided in roughly 25 US areas. Allocation to cohorts depended on clinical history reported by the participants. The data were produced by immunoSEQ multiplex PCR, yet TCRdb's version contains in-frame clones alone and is incomplete. The sample carries under 150,000 clones, over 80% recorded once.

The rearrangement joins TRBV7-3 to TRBJ2-7; D gene unclear. Sequenced: PBMCs or T cells enriched from blood (not recorded which). The sequence was collected from a middle-aged woman who had recovered from COVID-19. This CDR3 reads CASSLGSVREQYF. The CDR3 DNA sequence: TGTGCCAGCAGCTTAGGCAGTGTTCGCGAGCAGTACTTC.